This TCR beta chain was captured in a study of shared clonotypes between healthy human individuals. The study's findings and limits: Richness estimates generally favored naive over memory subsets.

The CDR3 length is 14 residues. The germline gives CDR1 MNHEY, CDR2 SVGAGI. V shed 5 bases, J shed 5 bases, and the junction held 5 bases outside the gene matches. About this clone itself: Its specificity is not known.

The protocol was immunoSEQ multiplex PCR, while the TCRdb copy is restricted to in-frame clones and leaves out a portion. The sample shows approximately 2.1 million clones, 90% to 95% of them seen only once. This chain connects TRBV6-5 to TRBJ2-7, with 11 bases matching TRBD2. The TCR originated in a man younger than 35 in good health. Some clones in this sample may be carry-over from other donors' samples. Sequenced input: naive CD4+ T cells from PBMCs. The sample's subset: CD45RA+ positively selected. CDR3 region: CASSLLAGGDEQYF. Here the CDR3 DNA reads TGTGCCAGCAGTCTCCTAGCGGGAGGAGACGAGCAGTACTTC.